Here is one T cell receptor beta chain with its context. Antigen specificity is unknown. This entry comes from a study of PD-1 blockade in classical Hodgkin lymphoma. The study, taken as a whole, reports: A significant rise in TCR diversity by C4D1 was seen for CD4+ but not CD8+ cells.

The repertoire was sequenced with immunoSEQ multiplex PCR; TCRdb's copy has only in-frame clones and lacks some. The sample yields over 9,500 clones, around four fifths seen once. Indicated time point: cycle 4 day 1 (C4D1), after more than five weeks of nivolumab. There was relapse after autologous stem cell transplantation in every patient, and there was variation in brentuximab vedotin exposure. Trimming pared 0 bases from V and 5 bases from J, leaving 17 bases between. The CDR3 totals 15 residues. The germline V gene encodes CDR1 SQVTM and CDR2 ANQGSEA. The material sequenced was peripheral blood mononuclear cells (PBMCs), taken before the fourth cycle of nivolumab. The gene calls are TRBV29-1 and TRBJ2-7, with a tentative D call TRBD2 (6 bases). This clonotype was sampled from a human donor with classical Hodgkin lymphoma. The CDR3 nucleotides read TGCAGCGTTGAAGATCGGGGGACTTCGACCCACGAGCAGTACTTC. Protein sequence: CSVEDRGTSTHEQYF.